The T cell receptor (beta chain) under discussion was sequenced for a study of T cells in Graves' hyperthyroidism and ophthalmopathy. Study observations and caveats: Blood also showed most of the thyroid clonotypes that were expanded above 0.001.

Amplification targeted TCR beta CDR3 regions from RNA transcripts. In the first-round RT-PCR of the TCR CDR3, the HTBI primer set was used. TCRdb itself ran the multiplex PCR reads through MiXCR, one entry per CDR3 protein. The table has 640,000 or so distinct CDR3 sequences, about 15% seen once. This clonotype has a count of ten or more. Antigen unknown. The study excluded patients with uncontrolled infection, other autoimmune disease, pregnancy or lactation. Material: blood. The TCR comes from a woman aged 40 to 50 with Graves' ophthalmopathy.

The CDR3 protein is CASSRSSGEAETQYF. The CDR3 DNA reads as TGTGCCAGCAGCCGATCCTCGGGGGAAGCAGAGACCCAGTACTTC. The V gene is TRBV4-2, the J gene TRBJ2-5; D may be TRBD2 (6 bases). Germline loops: CDR1 LGHNA, CDR2 YNFKEQ. The CDR3 is 15 residues long. V lost 4 bases and J lost 4, with 16 bases in between.